This entry features one T cell receptor beta chain sequence. What it recognizes is unknown. Patients had resection in Japan or China between about 2014 and 2018. H&E slides confirmed each diagnosis, reviewed by two pathologists independently. This CDR3 spans 17 amino acids. The junction had 8 bases not matched to a gene; V was cut back by 5 bases and J by 0 bases. Germline assignment: CDR1 ENHRY and CDR2 SYGVKD. Generated by immunoSEQ multiplex PCR, the TCRdb table keeps only in-frame clones and is missing some. The sample has about 7,900 clones, just under 80% seen once. This entry belongs to a study of immune evolution from preneoplasia to lung adenocarcinoma. Overall study findings and caveats: From normal lung to invasive adenocarcinoma, top clone frequencies appeared to decrease. Clonality was highest in normal lung, lower in later-stage lesions apparently.

This receptor was obtained from a person aged 70 to 85 with lung adenocarcinoma. J is TRBJ2-7 and V is TRBV10-3; 12 nucleotides align to TRBD1. Sequenced input: FFPE adjacent normal lung tissue. In DNA, the CDR3 is TGTGCCATCAGTCGCCCAGGGACAGGGGGCTACTCCTACGAGCAGTACTTC. Amino acid sequence: CAISRPGTGGYSYEQYF.